Listed below are T cell receptor beta chains from one sample, sequenced in a study of shared clonotypes between healthy human individuals. Sequencing was performed with immunoSEQ multiplex PCR; in TCRdb, only in-frame clones are kept and a portion is missing. Of around 1.6 million clones in the sample, 95% to 99% were seen once. The source material was naive CD4+ T cells sorted from blood. All receptors derive from a man in his thirties or forties in good health. The CDR3 runs from the conserved cysteine through the conserved F or W. A D gene is named only where the DNA matches it firmly. The listing skips clone size in some rows; elsewhere it reads once, few, many or a size class.

v_gene: TRBV28
j_gene: TRBJ2-6
abundance: -
d_gene: -
CDR3aa: CASSFGGVSSGANVLTF
CDR3nt: TGTGCCAGCAGTTTTGGGGGAGTCAGCTCTGGGGCCAACGTCCTGACTTTC

v_gene: TRBV9
j_gene: TRBJ1-3
abundance: -
d_gene: -
CDR3aa: CASSVAGDFQGNTIYF
CDR3nt: TGTGCCAGCAGCGTAGCTGGGGACTTTCAGGGAAACACCATATATTTT

v_gene: TRBV6-5
j_gene: TRBJ2-7
abundance: -
d_gene: TRBD2
CDR3aa: CASSYSLAGTYEQYF
CDR3nt: TGTGCCAGCAGTTACTCGCTAGCGGGGACCTACGAGCAGTACTTC

v_gene: TRBV11-3
j_gene: TRBJ2-7
abundance: -
d_gene: -
CDR3aa: CASSLGGAVNEQYF
CDR3nt: TGTGCCAGCAGTCTGGGGGGCGCGGTAAACGAGCAGTACTTC

v_gene: TRBV28
j_gene: TRBJ2-3
abundance: -
d_gene: -
CDR3aa: CASSRAGGSTDTQYF
CDR3nt: TGTGCCAGCAGTAGGGCCGGGGGCTCGACAGATACGCAGTATTTT

v_gene: TRBV18
j_gene: TRBJ2-1
abundance: -
d_gene: -
CDR3aa: CASSPPSRRDNEQFF
CDR3nt: TGTGCCAGCTCACCACCATCCAGGCGCGACAATGAGCAGTTCTTC

v_gene: TRBV5-1
j_gene: TRBJ1-4
abundance: -
d_gene: -
CDR3aa: CASSLDKRATNEKLFF
CDR3nt: TGCGCCAGCAGCTTGGACAAGCGTGCCACTAATGAAAAACTGTTTTTT

v_gene: TRBV25-1
j_gene: TRBJ2-7
abundance: -
d_gene: -
CDR3aa: CASSEFRSSYEQYF
CDR3nt: TGTGCCAGCAGTGAATTTCGCAGCTCCTACGAGCAGTACTTC

v_gene: TRBV7-9
j_gene: TRBJ2-5
abundance: -
d_gene: -
CDR3aa: CASSFGIREQETQYF
CDR3nt: TGTGCCAGCAGCTTCGGGATCCGGGAACAAGAGACCCAGTACTTC

v_gene: TRBV15
j_gene: TRBJ1-2
abundance: -
d_gene: -
CDR3aa: CATSPRYVDGYTF
CDR3nt: TGTGCCACCAGCCCTCGTTACGTGGATGGCTACACCTTC

v_gene: TRBV18
j_gene: TRBJ1-4
abundance: -
d_gene: -
CDR3aa: CASSPRQLNEKLFF
CDR3nt: TGTGCCAGCTCACCACGGCAGCTGAATGAAAAACTGTTTTTT

v_gene: TRBV29-1
j_gene: TRBJ1-1
abundance: once
d_gene: -
CDR3aa: CSVLLLANTEAFF
CDR3nt: TGCAGCGTTCTGCTTTTGGCGAACACTGAAGCTTTCTTT

v_gene: TRBV27
j_gene: TRBJ1-5
abundance: -
d_gene: TRBD1
CDR3aa: CASSFLATGPSQPQHF
CDR3nt: TGTGCCAGCAGTTTTCTGGCGACAGGGCCTTCTCAGCCCCAGCATTTT

v_gene: TRBV5-1
j_gene: TRBJ2-1
abundance: -
d_gene: TRBD2
CDR3aa: CASSRTSGSSYNEQFF
CDR3nt: TGCGCCAGCAGCCGAACTAGCGGGAGCTCCTACAATGAGCAGTTCTTC

v_gene: TRBV19
j_gene: TRBJ2-3
abundance: once
d_gene: TRBD2
CDR3aa: CASSTGTSGTDTQYF
CDR3nt: TGTGCCAGTAGTACGGGGACTAGCGGGACAGATACGCAGTATTTT

v_gene: TRBV7-3
j_gene: TRBJ2-1
abundance: -
d_gene: -
CDR3aa: CASSLVGDSYNEQFF
CDR3nt: TGTGCCAGCAGCTTAGTTGGGGACTCCTACAATGAGCAGTTCTTC

v_gene: TRBV28
j_gene: TRBJ2-7
abundance: -
d_gene: TRBD1
CDR3aa: CASSLLDRGYEQYF
CDR3nt: TGTGCCAGCAGTTTATTAGACAGGGGCTACGAGCAGTACTTC

v_gene: TRBV28
j_gene: TRBJ2-5
abundance: -
d_gene: -
CDR3aa: CASTSAETQYF
CDR3nt: TGTGCCAGCACCTCAGCGGAGACCCAGTACTTC

v_gene: TRBV7-7
j_gene: TRBJ2-2
abundance: once
d_gene: -
CDR3aa: CASSLDRSGELFF
CDR3nt: TGTGCCAGCAGCTTAGATCGCTCCGGGGAGCTGTTTTTT

v_gene: TRBV15
j_gene: TRBJ2-5
abundance: -
d_gene: TRBD1
CDR3aa: CATDQGQGQETQYF
CDR3nt: TGTGCCACCGACCAAGGACAGGGCCAAGAGACCCAGTACTTC

v_gene: TRBV5-8
j_gene: TRBJ2-7
abundance: -
d_gene: -
CDR3aa: CASSRTGSYEQYF
CDR3nt: TGTGCCAGCAGCCGGACGGGATCCTACGAGCAGTACTTC

v_gene: TRBV29-1
j_gene: TRBJ2-2
abundance: once
d_gene: -
CDR3aa: CSVEDWGPPGFNTGELFF
CDR3nt: TGCAGCGTTGAAGATTGGGGCCCCCCAGGTTTCAACACCGGGGAGCTGTTTTTT

v_gene: TRBV5-6
j_gene: TRBJ2-7
abundance: -
d_gene: -
CDR3aa: CASSLAYNRRNEQYF
CDR3nt: TGTGCCAGCAGCTTGGCCTATAACCGCCGGAACGAGCAGTACTTC

v_gene: TRBV11-2
j_gene: TRBJ1-4
abundance: -
d_gene: -
CDR3aa: CASSLKSGWDEKLFF
CDR3nt: TGTGCCAGCAGCTTAAAATCAGGGTGGGATGAAAAACTGTTTTTT

v_gene: TRBV5-1
j_gene: TRBJ2-2
abundance: -
d_gene: -
CDR3aa: CASSLVLAGELFF
CDR3nt: TGCGCCAGCAGCTTGGTTCTTGCCGGGGAGCTGTTTTTT

v_gene: TRBV5-1
j_gene: TRBJ1-1
abundance: -
d_gene: -
CDR3aa: CASSSSRSAEAFF
CDR3nt: TGCGCCAGCAGCTCCTCCCGGAGCGCTGAAGCTTTCTTT

v_gene: TRBV28
j_gene: TRBJ2-7
abundance: -
d_gene: TRBD2
CDR3aa: CASSYNPRRREASYEQYF
CDR3nt: TGTGCCAGCAGTTACAACCCTCGACGGCGGGAGGCCTCCTACGAGCAGTACTTC

v_gene: TRBV6-1
j_gene: TRBJ2-5
abundance: -
d_gene: TRBD1
CDR3aa: CASTTGVQETQYF
CDR3nt: TGTGCCAGCACCACAGGGGTTCAAGAGACCCAGTACTTC

v_gene: TRBV28
j_gene: TRBJ2-3
abundance: -
d_gene: TRBD2
CDR3aa: CASETSGRASVPDTQYF
CDR3nt: TGTGCCAGCGAAACTAGCGGGAGAGCCTCAGTCCCGGATACGCAGTATTTT

v_gene: TRBV28
j_gene: TRBJ2-7
abundance: -
d_gene: -
CDR3aa: CASSPVSSYEQYF
CDR3nt: TGTGCCAGCAGTCCGGTGAGCTCCTACGAGCAGTACTTC

v_gene: TRBV19
j_gene: TRBJ1-2
abundance: -
d_gene: -
CDR3aa: CASRDRNYGYTF
CDR3nt: TGTGCCAGTAGAGATAGAAACTATGGCTACACCTTC

v_gene: TRBV5-4
j_gene: TRBJ2-2
abundance: -
d_gene: TRBD1
CDR3aa: CASSLPGQGRTGELFF
CDR3nt: TGTGCCAGCAGCTTACCCGGACAGGGCCGGACCGGGGAGCTGTTTTTT

v_gene: TRBV2
j_gene: TRBJ1-1
abundance: -
d_gene: -
CDR3aa: CASSYQGPNTEAFF
CDR3nt: TGTGCCAGCAGTTACCAGGGGCCCAACACTGAAGCTTTCTTT

v_gene: TRBV4-3
j_gene: TRBJ2-6
abundance: -
d_gene: TRBD1
CDR3aa: CASSRGDRTFSGANVLTF
CDR3nt: TGCGCCAGCAGCCGGGGGGACAGGACCTTCTCTGGGGCCAACGTCCTGACTTTC

v_gene: TRBV29-1
j_gene: TRBJ2-7
abundance: -
d_gene: -
CDR3aa: CSVATGENYEQYF
CDR3nt: TGCAGCGTAGCCACCGGGGAAAACTACGAGCAGTACTTC

v_gene: TRBV5-4
j_gene: TRBJ1-2
abundance: -
d_gene: -
CDR3aa: CASSIFTGGYTF
CDR3nt: TGTGCCAGCAGCATATTTACCGGCGGCTACACCTTC

v_gene: TRBV5-1
j_gene: TRBJ2-1
abundance: -
d_gene: TRBD2
CDR3aa: CASSTVAGAYNEQFF
CDR3nt: TGCGCCAGCAGCACCGTTGCGGGAGCCTACAATGAGCAGTTCTTC

v_gene: TRBV5-1
j_gene: TRBJ2-7
abundance: -
d_gene: -
CDR3aa: CASSFGPLEEQYF
CDR3nt: TGCGCCAGCAGCTTCGGACCCTTGGAGGAGCAGTACTTC

v_gene: TRBV19
j_gene: TRBJ2-3
abundance: -
d_gene: -
CDR3aa: CASSIDSTSTDTQYF
CDR3nt: TGTGCCAGTAGTATCGACAGCACTAGCACAGATACGCAGTATTTT

v_gene: TRBV25-1
j_gene: TRBJ1-4
abundance: once
d_gene: -
CDR3aa: CASFRNEKLFF
CDR3nt: TGTGCCAGCTTTCGTAATGAAAAACTGTTTTTT

v_gene: TRBV5-1
j_gene: TRBJ2-7
abundance: -
d_gene: -
CDR3aa: CASSLVAEEQYF
CDR3nt: TGCGCCAGCAGCTTGGTGGCAGAAGAGCAGTACTTC